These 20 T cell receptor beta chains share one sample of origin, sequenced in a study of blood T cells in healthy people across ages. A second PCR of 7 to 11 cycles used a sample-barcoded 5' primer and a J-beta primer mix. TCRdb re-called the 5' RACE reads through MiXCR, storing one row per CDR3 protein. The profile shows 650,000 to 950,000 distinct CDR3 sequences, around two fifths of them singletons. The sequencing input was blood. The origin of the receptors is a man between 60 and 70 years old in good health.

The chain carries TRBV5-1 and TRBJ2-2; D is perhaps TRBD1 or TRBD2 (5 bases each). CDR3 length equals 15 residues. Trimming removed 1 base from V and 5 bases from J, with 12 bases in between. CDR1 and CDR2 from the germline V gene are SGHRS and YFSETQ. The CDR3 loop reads CASSLKVGVTGELFF. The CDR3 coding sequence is TGCGCCAGCAGCTTGAAGGTGGGGGTTACCGGGGAGCTGTTTTTT.

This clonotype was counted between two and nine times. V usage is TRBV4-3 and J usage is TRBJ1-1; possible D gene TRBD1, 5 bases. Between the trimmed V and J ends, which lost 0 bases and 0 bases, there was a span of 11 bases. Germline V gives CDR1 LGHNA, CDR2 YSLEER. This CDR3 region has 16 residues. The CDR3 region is CASSQEMGPMNTEAFF. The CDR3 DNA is TGCGCCAGCAGCCAAGAGATGGGACCCATGAACACTGAAGCTTTCTTT.

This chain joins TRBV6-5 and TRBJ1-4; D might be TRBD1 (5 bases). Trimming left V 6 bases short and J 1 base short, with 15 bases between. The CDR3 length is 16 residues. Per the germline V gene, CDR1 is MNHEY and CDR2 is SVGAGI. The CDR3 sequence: CASSRGHPLTNEKLFF. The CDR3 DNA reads TGTGCCAGCAGCCGCGGACATCCTTTAACTAATGAAAAACTGTTTTTT.

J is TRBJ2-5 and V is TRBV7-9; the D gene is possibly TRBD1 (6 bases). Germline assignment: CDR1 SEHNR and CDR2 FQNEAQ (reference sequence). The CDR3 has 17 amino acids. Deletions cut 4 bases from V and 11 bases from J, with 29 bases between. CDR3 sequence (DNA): TGTGCCAGCAGCTCCGGACATCAGGGGCGGTCCTACAATGAGCAGTACTTC. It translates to CASSSGHQGRSYNEQYF. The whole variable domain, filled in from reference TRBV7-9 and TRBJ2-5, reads DTGVSQNPRHKITKRGQNVTFRCDPISEHNRLYWYRQTLGQGPEFLTYFQNEAQLEKSRLLSDRFSAERPKGSFSTLEIQRTEQGDSAMYLCASSSGHQGRSYNEQYFGPGTRLLVL.

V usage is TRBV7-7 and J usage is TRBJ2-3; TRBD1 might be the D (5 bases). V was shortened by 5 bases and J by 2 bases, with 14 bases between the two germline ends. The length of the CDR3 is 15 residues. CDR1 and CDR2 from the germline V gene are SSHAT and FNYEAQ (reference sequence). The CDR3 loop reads CASSPRQTNTDTQYF. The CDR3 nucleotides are TGTGCCAGCAGCCCAAGACAGACAAACACAGATACGCAGTATTTT.

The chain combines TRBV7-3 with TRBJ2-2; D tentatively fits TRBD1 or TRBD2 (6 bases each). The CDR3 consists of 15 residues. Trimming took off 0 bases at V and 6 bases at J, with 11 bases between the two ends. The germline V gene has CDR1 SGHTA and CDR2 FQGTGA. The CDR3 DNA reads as TGTGCCAGCAGCTTAACCCGGGGGCGTCCCGGGGAGCTGTTTTTT. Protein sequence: CASSLTRGRPGELFF.

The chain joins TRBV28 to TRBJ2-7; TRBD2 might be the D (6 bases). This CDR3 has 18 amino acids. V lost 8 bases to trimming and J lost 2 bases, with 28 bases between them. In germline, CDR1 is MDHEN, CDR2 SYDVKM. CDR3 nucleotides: TGTGCCAGCCGTGGATGGATCTCGGGGGACCTCTCCACCTACGAGCAGTACTTC. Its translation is CASRGWISGDLSTYEQYF.

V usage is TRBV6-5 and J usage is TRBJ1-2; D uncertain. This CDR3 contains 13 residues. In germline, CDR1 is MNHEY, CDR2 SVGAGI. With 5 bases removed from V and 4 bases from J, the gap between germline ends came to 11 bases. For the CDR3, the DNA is TGTGCCAGCAGTCCCGAATGGAGCTATGGCTACACCTTC. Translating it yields CASSPEWSYGYTF.

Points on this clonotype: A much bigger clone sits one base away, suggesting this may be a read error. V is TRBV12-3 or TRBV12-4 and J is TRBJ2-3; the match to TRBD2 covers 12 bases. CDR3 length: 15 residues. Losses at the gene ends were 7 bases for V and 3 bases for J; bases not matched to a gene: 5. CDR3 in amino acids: CASKTTSGGTDTQYF. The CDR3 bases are TGTGCCAGCAAGACCACTAGCGGGGGGACAGATACGCAGTATTTT.

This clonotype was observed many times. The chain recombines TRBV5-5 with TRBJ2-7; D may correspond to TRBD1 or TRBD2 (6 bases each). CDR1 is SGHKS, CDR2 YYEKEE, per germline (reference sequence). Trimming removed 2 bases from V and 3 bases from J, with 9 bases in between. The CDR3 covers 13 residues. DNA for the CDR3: TGTGCCAGCAGCTTAGGGGGGCACTACGAGCAGTACTTC. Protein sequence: CASSLGGHYEQYF.

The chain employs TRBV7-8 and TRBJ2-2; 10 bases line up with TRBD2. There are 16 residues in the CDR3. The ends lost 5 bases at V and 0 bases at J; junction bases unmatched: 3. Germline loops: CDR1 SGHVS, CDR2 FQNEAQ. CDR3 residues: CASSVSGGTNTGELFF. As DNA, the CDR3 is TGTGCCAGCAGCGTTAGCGGGGGGACGAACACCGGGGAGCTGTTTTTT.

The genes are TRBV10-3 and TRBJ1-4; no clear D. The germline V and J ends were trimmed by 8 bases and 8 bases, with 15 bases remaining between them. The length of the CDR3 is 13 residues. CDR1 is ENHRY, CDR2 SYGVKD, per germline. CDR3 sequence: CAIRGSVEEKLFF. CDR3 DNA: TGTGCCATCCGTGGGTCTGTGGAGGAAAAACTGTTTTTT.

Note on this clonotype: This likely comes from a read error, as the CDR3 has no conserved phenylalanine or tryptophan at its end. The CDR3 reads CASSLPRREQYL. CDR3 coding DNA: TGTGCCAGCAGTTTACCCCGCCGGGAGCAGTACTTA. The genes are TRBV28 and TRBJ2-5, with D possibly matching TRBD2 (6 bases). The ends were cut back, 2 bases at V and 11 bases at J, with 12 bases in the middle. The CDR3 is made up of 12 amino acids. The germline V gene encodes CDR1 MDHEN and CDR2 SYDVKM.

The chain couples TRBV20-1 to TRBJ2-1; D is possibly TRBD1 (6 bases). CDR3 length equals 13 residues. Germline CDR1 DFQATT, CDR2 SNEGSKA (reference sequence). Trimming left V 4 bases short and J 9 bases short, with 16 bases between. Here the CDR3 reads CSAKDRGLSEQFF. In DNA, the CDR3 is TGCAGTGCTAAGGACAGAGGGCTTAGTGAGCAGTTCTTC.

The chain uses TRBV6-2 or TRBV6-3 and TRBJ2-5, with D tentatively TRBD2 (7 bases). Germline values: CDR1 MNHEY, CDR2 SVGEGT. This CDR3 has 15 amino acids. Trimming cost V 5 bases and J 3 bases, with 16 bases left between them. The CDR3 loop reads CASSGRSGTKETQYF. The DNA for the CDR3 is TGTGCCAGCAGTGGTAGAAGCGGGACAAAAGAGACCCAGTACTTC.

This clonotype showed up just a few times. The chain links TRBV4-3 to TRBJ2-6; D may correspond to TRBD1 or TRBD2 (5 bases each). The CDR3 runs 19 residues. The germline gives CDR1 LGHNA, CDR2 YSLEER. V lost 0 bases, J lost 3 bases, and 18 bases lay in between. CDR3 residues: CASSQEFGTLGDGANVLTF. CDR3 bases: TGCGCCAGCAGCCAAGAGTTTGGGACCCTCGGGGATGGGGCCAACGTCCTGACTTTC.

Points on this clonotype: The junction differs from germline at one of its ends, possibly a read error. The CDR3 DNA sequence: TGTGCCACCTCGACTAGCGGGGGTCAAGGGACCCAGTACTTC. This encodes CATSTSGGQGTQYF. The chain carries TRBV10-3 and TRBJ2-7; 12 bases agree with TRBD2. The J call may be incorrect, as the DNA end agrees better with TRBJ2-5. Germline V lookup: CDR1 ENHRY, CDR2 SYGVKD. The CDR3 contains 14 residues.

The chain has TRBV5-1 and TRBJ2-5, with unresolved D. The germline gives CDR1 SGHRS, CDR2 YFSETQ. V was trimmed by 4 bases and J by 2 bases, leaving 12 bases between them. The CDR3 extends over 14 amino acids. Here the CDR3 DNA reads TGCGCCAGCAGCCGTCGAGCTACGCAAGAGACCCAGTACTTC. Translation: CASSRRATQETQYF.

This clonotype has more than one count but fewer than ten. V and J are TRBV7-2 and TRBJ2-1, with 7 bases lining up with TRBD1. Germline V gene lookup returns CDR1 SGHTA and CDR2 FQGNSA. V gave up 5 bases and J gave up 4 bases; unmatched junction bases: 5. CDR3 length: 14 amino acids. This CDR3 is CASSPRTGYNEQFF. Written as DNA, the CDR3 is TGTGCCAGCAGCCCGCGGACAGGTTACAATGAGCAGTTCTTC.

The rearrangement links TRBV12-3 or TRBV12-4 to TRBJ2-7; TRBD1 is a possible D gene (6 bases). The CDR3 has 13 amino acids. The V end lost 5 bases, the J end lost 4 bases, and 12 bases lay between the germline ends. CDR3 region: CASSTGTWYEQYF. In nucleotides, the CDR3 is TGTGCCAGCAGTACCGGGACATGGTACGAGCAGTACTTC.